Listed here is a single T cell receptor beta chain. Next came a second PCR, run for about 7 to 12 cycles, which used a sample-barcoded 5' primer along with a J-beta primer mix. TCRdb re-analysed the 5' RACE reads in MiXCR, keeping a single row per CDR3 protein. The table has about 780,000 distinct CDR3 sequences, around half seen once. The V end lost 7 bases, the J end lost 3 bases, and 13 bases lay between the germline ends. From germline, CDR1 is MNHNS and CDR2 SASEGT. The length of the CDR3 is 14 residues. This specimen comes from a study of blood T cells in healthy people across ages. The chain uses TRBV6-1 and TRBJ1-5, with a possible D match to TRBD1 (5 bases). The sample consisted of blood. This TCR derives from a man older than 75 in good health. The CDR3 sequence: CASIHGGDNQPQHF. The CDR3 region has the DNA TGTGCCAGCATCCATGGGGGGGACAATCAGCCCCAGCATTTT.